This T cell receptor (beta chain) came from a study of cytomegalovirus exposure and HLA in healthy donors. Only in-frame clones appear in the TCRdb table, and some are missing; sequencing was by immunoSEQ multiplex PCR. The data hold tens of thousands of clones, with around 94% observed a single time. This clone was detected only once. The sequence came from a woman aged 18-29 years in good health and CMV-seropositive. What was sequenced was PBMCs.

The CDR3 here is CASSLEHRGLYGYTF. CDR3 nucleotides: TGCGCCAGCAGCCTAGAACACAGGGGGCTCTATGGCTACACCTTC. This rearrangement joins TRBV4-1 to TRBJ1-2; 9 bases are shared with TRBD1. Looked up from germline, CDR1 is MGHRA and CDR2 is YSYEKL. The J segment lost 4 bases and the V segment lost 4 bases, leaving 7 bases of the junction unmatched. CDR3 length: 15 residues.